The 30 T cell receptor beta chains listed next were all sequenced from one sample in a study of T-cell reconstitution after alpha-beta-depleted transplantation in children. Unique molecular identifiers were incorporated during preparation of the TCRbeta library. TCRdb analysed the PCR reads with MiXCR anew, one entry per CDR3 protein. The sample records about a million distinct CDR3 sequences, about 29% being singletons. The sequencing used PBMCs, mostly from graft donor cells, collected 360 days after TCRalphabeta/CD19-depleted stem cell transplant. Every receptor here comes from a boy under three years old who had a stem cell transplant for SCID, so the T cells may come from the graft donor.

This clonotype was observed a handful of times. The germline gene is not matched at one end of the junction; a read error may be the cause. The chain combines TRBV2 with TRBJ2-1, with D tentatively TRBD2 (6 bases). The length of the CDR3 is 12 residues. Germline CDR1 and CDR2: SNHLY and FYNNEI. This CDR3 is CASSEVAAGGAF. Written as DNA, the CDR3 is TGTGCCAGCAGTGAGGTGGCCGCGGGCGGGGCCTTC.

This sequence joins TRBV4-3 and TRBJ2-1; perhaps TRBD2 as D (7 bases). CDR3 length equals 16 residues. Germline loops: CDR1 LGHNA, CDR2 YSLEER. Trimming pared 0 bases from V and 8 bases from J, leaving 17 bases between. CDR3 sequence (DNA): TGCGCCAGCAGCCAAGACCGAGGGGGGGAGGGTGATGAGCAGTTCTTC. The encoded protein is CASSQDRGGEGDEQFF.

This chain uses TRBV5-1 with TRBJ2-7; TRBD1 is a possible D gene (6 bases). CDR1 SGHRS and CDR2 YFSETQ come from the germline V gene. The CDR3 is 14 amino acids. The germline V and J ends were trimmed by 2 bases and 2 bases, with 11 bases remaining between them. The CDR3 DNA reads as TGCGCCAGCAGCTTCTTCGAGGGGGCCTACGAGCAGTACTTC. As protein: CASSFFEGAYEQYF.

This clonotype was detected only a few times. V gene TRBV15 combines with J gene TRBJ1-4, with D tentatively TRBD1 (5 bases). The CDR3 contains 14 residues. CDR1 is LNHNV, CDR2 YYDKDF, per germline (reference sequence). V was shortened by 8 bases and J by 8 bases, with 18 bases between the two germline ends. The DNA of the CDR3 is TGTGCCACCCACAGACGTCAGGGAAGCGAAAAACTGTTTTTT. It codes for CATHRRQGSEKLFF. Full variable domain (outside the CDR3, taken from reference TRBV15 and TRBJ1-4): DAMVIQNPRYQVTQFGKPVTLSCSQTLNHNVMYWYQQKSSQAPKLLFHYYDKDFNNEADTPDNFQSRRPNTSFCFLDIRSPGLGDTAMYLCATHRRQGSEKLFFGSGTQLSVL.

This clonotype was observed a few times. CDR3: CATSDYGQDGETQYF. In DNA, the CDR3 is TGTGCCACCAGTGATTATGGACAGGATGGAGAGACCCAGTACTTC. V and J are TRBV24-1 and TRBJ2-5; 7 bases map to TRBD1. Germline V gene sequence: CDR1 KGHDR, CDR2 SFDVKD. This CDR3 comprises 15 residues. V lost 2 bases and J lost 4; bases outside the gene matches: 6.

The chain carries TRBV5-6 and TRBJ2-7; no definite D call. The CDR3 is made up of 13 amino acids. CDR1 is SGHDT and CDR2 is YYEEEE in the germline V gene. The ends were cut back, 2 bases at V and 5 bases at J, with 11 bases in the middle. CDR3 loop: CASSFEIWDEQYF. The DNA of the CDR3 is TGTGCCAGCAGCTTCGAAATTTGGGACGAGCAGTACTTC.

This clonotype was observed a handful of times. The genes are TRBV20-1 and TRBJ2-6; D is unresolved. Trimming took 2 bases from V and 3 from J, leaving 8 bases between them. The CDR3 extends over 14 amino acids. Germline lookup yields CDR1 DFQATT and CDR2 SNEGSKA (reference sequence). For the CDR3, the DNA is TGCAGTGCTAGACCGAATGGTGGGGCCAACGTCCTGACTTTC. Encoded protein: CSARPNGGANVLTF.

This chain joins TRBV20-1 and TRBJ2-2; D remains ambiguous. The germline gives CDR1 DFQATT, CDR2 SNEGSKA (reference sequence). The CDR3 contains 12 residues. Between the trimmed V and J ends, which lost 3 bases and 7 bases, there was a span of 9 bases. This CDR3 reads CSARRLLGELFF. CDR3 DNA sequence: TGCAGTGCTAGGCGCTTACTCGGGGAGCTGTTTTTT.

This chain connects TRBV5-1 to TRBJ2-7; 9 positions match TRBD2. This CDR3 contains 15 residues. CDR1 is SGHRS, CDR2 YFSETQ, per germline. With 4 bases clipped from V and 7 bases from J, the junction kept 12 bases outside the gene matches. The CDR3, as DNA: TGCGCCAGCAGCCACAGACTAGCGGCAGTAGGGGAGCAGTACTTC. Encoded protein: CASSHRLAAVGEQYF.

The table lists this clonotype with a few counts. The chain uses TRBV7-2 and TRBJ2-7; D is uncertain. Germline values: CDR1 SGHTA, CDR2 FQGNSA. The CDR3 covers 14 residues. Trimming stripped 1 base from V and 2 bases from J, with 9 bases between. This CDR3 is CASSLGSLTYEQYF. The CDR3 DNA reads as TGTGCCAGCAGCTTAGGGAGCCTAACCTACGAGCAGTACTTC. The full variable domain, rest sourced from reference TRBV7-2 and TRBJ2-7, is GAGVSQSPSNKVTEKGKDVELRCDPISGHTALYWYRQSLGQGLEFLIYFQGNSAPDKSGLPSDRFSAERTGGSVSTLTIQRTQQEDSAVYLCASSLGSLTYEQYFGPGTRLTVT.

This clonotype appeared a few times. The chain uses TRBV6-1 and TRBJ2-1, with 10 nucleotides matching TRBD2. There are 16 residues in the CDR3. Germline assignment: CDR1 MNHNS and CDR2 SASEGT. Trimming at V came to 5 bases and at J to 3 bases, leaving 7 bases not matched to a gene. DNA for the CDR3: TGTGCCAGCAGTACCAAGCGGGGGGGTATCTACAATGAGCAGTTCTTC. It is translated as CASSTKRGGIYNEQFF.

This clonotype appeared a few times. V is TRBV7-9 and J is TRBJ1-1; TRBD1 might be the D (6 bases). The CDR3 consists of 15 residues. V was clipped by 5 bases and J by 1 base, with 14 bases between them. Looked up from germline, CDR1 is SEHNR and CDR2 is FQNEAQ (reference sequence). CDR3 coding DNA: TGTGCCAGCAGCGCCCGCGGGACACAGAACACTGAAGCTTTCTTT. Its translation: CASSARGTQNTEAFF.

This chain joins TRBV4-3 and TRBJ2-1; TRBD2 matches at 12 bases. This CDR3 is built from 18 residues. Losses at the gene ends were 1 base for V and 3 bases for J; bases not matched to a gene: 7. CDR1 and CDR2 (germline): LGHNA, YSLEER. The CDR3 coding sequence is TGCGCCAGCAGCCAAGCCTTAGGACTAGCGGGGAACTACAATGAGCAGTTCTTC. This codes for CASSQALGLAGNYNEQFF.

The chain is built from TRBV5-1 and TRBJ2-3; 12 positions match TRBD2. Germline-derived CDR1 and CDR2 are SGHRS and YFSETQ. Trimming cost V 2 bases and J 3 bases; bases outside gene matches: 4. This CDR3 region has 16 residues. The CDR3 is CASSFPSGGGTDTQYF. The CDR3 bases are TGCGCCAGCAGCTTCCCTAGCGGGGGGGGAACAGATACGCAGTATTTT. The full variable domain, completed using reference TRBV5-1 and TRBJ2-3, is KAGVTQTPRYLIKTRGQQVTLSCSPISGHRSVSWYQQTPGQGLQFLFEYFSETQRNKGNFPGRFSGRQFSNSRSEMNVSTLELGDSALYLCASSFPSGGGTDTQYFGPGTRLTVL.

The chain's CDR3 is CASSFLTGIFTDTQYF. The CDR3 DNA is TGTGCCAGCAGCTTCCTAACCGGGATCTTCACAGATACGCAGTATTTT. The chain employs TRBV11-2 and TRBJ2-3, with a weak D call TRBD2 (5 bases). The CDR3 covers 16 residues. V was shortened by 3 bases and J by 2 bases, with 15 bases between the two germline ends. The germline CDR1 and CDR2 sequences are SGHAT and FQNNGV.

The chain carries TRBV5-5 and TRBJ2-1; tentatively, D is TRBD1 (5 bases). Trimming left V 1 base short and J 0 bases short, with 11 bases between. The CDR3 is 16 amino acids. The germline V gene has CDR1 SGHKS and CDR2 YYEKEE (reference sequence). The CDR3 protein is CASSLTGHSSYNEQFF. In nucleotides, the CDR3 is TGTGCCAGCAGCTTGACAGGCCACAGCTCCTACAATGAGCAGTTCTTC.

This chain uses TRBV15 with TRBJ2-7; D remains ambiguous. The V gene lost 1 base and the J gene lost 5 bases, with 18 bases spanning the gap. Germline V gene data show CDR1 as LNHNV and CDR2 as YYDKDF (reference sequence). CDR3 length: 16 amino acids. CDR3 sequence (DNA): TGTGCCACCAGCAGAGCCCCTGGCAGACCGGGCCACGAGCAGTACTTC. It translates to CATSRAPGRPGHEQYF.

This clonotype was detected many times. The chain has TRBV3-1 and TRBJ2-3; no clear D. The germline V and J ends were trimmed by 2 bases and 2 bases, with 14 bases remaining between them. The CDR3 is 16 amino acids. Germline loops: CDR1 LGHDT, CDR2 YNNKEL (reference sequence). The CDR3 DNA sequence: TGTGCCAGCAGCCAACAGGCTACGCTATACACAGATACGCAGTATTTT. As protein: CASSQQATLYTDTQYF.

The genes are TRBV20-1 and TRBJ2-5; TRBD2 aligns across 8 bases. Per germline, CDR1 DFQATT and CDR2 SNEGSKA (reference sequence). The CDR3 length is 14 residues. V lost 5 bases to trimming and J lost 5 bases; unmatched junction nucleotides: 10. The chain's CDR3 is CSAETSAWDETQYF. The CDR3 nucleotides are TGCAGTGCTGAGACTAGCGCCTGGGATGAGACCCAGTACTTC.

This clonotype was counted a few times. This chain uses TRBV12-3 or TRBV12-4 with TRBJ2-1, with 10 positions matching TRBD2. J was trimmed by 10 bases and V by 4 bases; bases with no gene match: 4. This CDR3 has 13 amino acids. The CDR3 nucleotides read TGTGCCAGCAGTTCGCTAGCGGGGGACGAGCAGTTCTTC. Encoded protein: CASSSLAGDEQFF.

This clonotype was seen more than once but under ten times. V and J are TRBV9 and TRBJ2-7; weak D call: TRBD2 (7 bases). V lost 2 bases, J lost 7 bases, and 19 bases lay in between. This CDR3 comprises 15 residues. Germline V CDR1 and CDR2: SGDLS, YYNGEE. The CDR3 here is CASSVGGAPTWEQYF. The CDR3 nucleotides are TGTGCCAGCAGCGTGGGGGGGGCACCCACATGGGAGCAGTACTTC. Full variable domain (outside the CDR3, taken from reference TRBV9 and TRBJ2-7): DSGVTQTPKHLITATGQRVTLRCSPRSGDLSVYWYQQSLDQGLQFLIQYYNGEERAKGNILERFSAQQFPDLHSELNLSSLELGDSALYFCASSVGGAPTWEQYFGPGTRLTVT.

Points on this clonotype: This CDR3 fails to terminate in the conserved phenylalanine or tryptophan, so it likely reflects a read error. V and J are TRBV7-2 and TRBJ2-7; D unclear. V shed 4 bases and J shed 4 bases, with 8 bases lying between them. From germline, CDR1 is SGHTA and CDR2 FQGNSA. This CDR3 has 12 amino acids. The CDR3 sequence is CASSWVAYEQYY. CDR3 nucleotide sequence: TGTGCCAGCAGCTGGGTGGCTTACGAGCAGTACTAC.

This clonotype was picked up a small number of times. The rearrangement links TRBV6-2 or TRBV6-3 to TRBJ2-1; tentatively, D is TRBD1 (6 bases). The CDR3 spans 17 residues. Germline CDR1 and CDR2: MNHEY and SVGEGT. The V gene lost 8 bases and the J gene lost 3 bases, with 23 bases spanning the gap. The CDR3 nucleotides read TGTGCCAGCCGACCCGGCGGACAGCTAGGGGACTACAATGAGCAGTTCTTC. Translation gives CASRPGGQLGDYNEQFF.

The chain employs TRBV27 and TRBJ1-1; TRBD1 is a possible D gene (6 bases). From germline, CDR1 is MNHEY and CDR2 SMNVEV (reference sequence). This CDR3 is 13 amino acids long. V lost 8 bases, J lost 11 bases, and 21 bases lay in between. In DNA form, the CDR3 reads TGTGCCAGCGGTCCGTGGGGAAAGGGGGTGGCTTTCTTT. Its protein is CASGPWGKGVAFF.

This clonotype was seen only a few times. The rearrangement links TRBV12-3 or TRBV12-4 to TRBJ2-3; D is perhaps TRBD2 (6 bases). The CDR3 is 15 residues long. The V and J ends lost 2 bases and 6 bases respectively, with 15 bases between them. CDR3 residues: CASSLSGGAKDTQYF. The CDR3 DNA sequence: TGTGCCAGCAGTTTAAGTGGCGGGGCAAAGGATACGCAGTATTTT.

The CDR3 reads CSASPGTYSNQPQHF. For the CDR3, the DNA is TGCAGTGCTAGCCCGGGGACATATAGCAATCAGCCCCAGCATTTT. The gene calls are TRBV20-1 and TRBJ1-5; D may be TRBD1 (6 bases). This CDR3 contains 15 residues. Trimming cost V 3 bases and J 0 bases, with 12 bases left between them. Germline V gene data show CDR1 as DFQATT and CDR2 as SNEGSKA (reference sequence).

This clonotype was counted between two and nine times. The chain links TRBV29-1 to TRBJ1-1; 7 bases are a match to TRBD1. The CDR3 spans 14 residues. V trimming: 4 bases; J trimming: 3 bases; junction bases outside the gene matches: 8. Germline-derived CDR1 and CDR2 are SQVTM and ANQGSEA. The CDR3 is CSVASPDRDTEAFF. The CDR3 bases are TGCAGCGTTGCCTCCCCCGACAGGGACACTGAAGCTTTCTTT.

This clonotype came up a few times. V usage is TRBV7-2 and J usage is TRBJ2-5; TRBD1 matches at 7 bases. CDR1 is SGHTA and CDR2 is FQGNSA in the germline V gene. The CDR3 has 13 amino acids. With V trimmed by 5 bases and J by 7 bases, 7 bases remained unmatched. The CDR3 DNA reads as TGTGCCAGCAGCACAGACAGGGTGGGGACCCAGTACTTC. This gives the protein CASSTDRVGTQYF.

V and J are TRBV29-1 and TRBJ2-5; D uncertain. V lost 4 bases and J 1 base, leaving 10 bases between the germline ends. CDR1 and CDR2 from the germline V gene are SQVTM and ANQGSEA. This CDR3 has 13 residues. The CDR3 sequence: CSVGWRTQETQYF. The CDR3 bases are TGCAGCGTTGGGTGGCGGACCCAAGAGACCCAGTACTTC.

This clonotype was recorded a few times. The rearrangement joins TRBV3-1 to TRBJ2-1; TRBD2 aligns across 14 bases. V was pared by 1 base and J by 9 bases, with 8 bases of the junction left unmatched. CDR1 is LGHDT and CDR2 is YNNKEL in the germline V gene (reference sequence). CDR3 length: 17 amino acids. CDR3 region: CASSQGLAGGPSTEQFF. The CDR3 nucleotides are TGTGCCAGCAGCCAAGGACTAGCGGGGGGGCCGTCGACTGAGCAGTTCTTC.